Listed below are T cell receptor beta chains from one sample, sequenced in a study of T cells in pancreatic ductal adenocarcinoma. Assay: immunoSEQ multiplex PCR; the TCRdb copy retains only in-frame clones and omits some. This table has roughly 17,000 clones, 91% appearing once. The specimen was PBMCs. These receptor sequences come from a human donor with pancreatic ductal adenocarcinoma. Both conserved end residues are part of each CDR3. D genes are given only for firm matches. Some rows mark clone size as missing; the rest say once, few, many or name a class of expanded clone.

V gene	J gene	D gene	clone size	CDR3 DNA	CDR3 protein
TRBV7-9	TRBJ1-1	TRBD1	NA	TGTGCCAGCAGCTTAAGTGGAAGGACAGGGGGGATCCGTGAAGCTTTCTTT	CASSLSGRTGGIREAFF
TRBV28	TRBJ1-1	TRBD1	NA	TGTGCCAGCAGGGATACCGGGACAGGGGTCATGAACACTGAAGCTTTCTTT	CASRDTGTGVMNTEAFF
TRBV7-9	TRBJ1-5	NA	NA	TGTGCCAGCAGCTTTGGGACAAGGGTTGGTCGAGGGTTGGGCCAGCCCCAGCATTTT	CASSFGTRVGRGLGQPQHF
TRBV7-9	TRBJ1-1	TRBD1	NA	TGTGCCAGCAGCTTAGAATGGACAGGGGGCCTGAACACTGAAGCTTTCTTT	CASSLEWTGGLNTEAFF
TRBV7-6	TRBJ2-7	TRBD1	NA	TGTGCCAGCAGCCAGGGGGACAGGGGATGGACCTACGAGCAGTACTTC	CASSQGDRGWTYEQYF
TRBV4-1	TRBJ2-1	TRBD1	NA	TGCGCCAGCAGCCAAGATCTTTCCGGGACAGGGGTTTACAATGAGCAGTTCTTC	CASSQDLSGTGVYNEQFF
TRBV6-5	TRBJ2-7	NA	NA	TGTGCCAGCAGTTACGCAGGGGGGGCGCGCCCCTACGAGCAGTACTTC	CASSYAGGARPYEQYF
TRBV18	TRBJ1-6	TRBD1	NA	TGTGCCAGCTCACCACGTCAGGACAGGGGGCTTCTTAATTCACCCCTCCACTTT	CASSPRQDRGLLNSPLHF
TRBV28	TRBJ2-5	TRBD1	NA	TGTGCCAGCAGTTTAACCAGGGGGCAAGAGACCCAGTACTTC	CASSLTRGQETQYF
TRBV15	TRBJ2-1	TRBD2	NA	TGTGCCACCAGCAGAGGCGCTGGGACTAGCGGGGGTTCCTACAATGAGCAGTTCTTC	CATSRGAGTSGGSYNEQFF
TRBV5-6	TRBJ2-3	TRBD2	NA	TGTGCCAGCAGCTTGGTGGTAGCGGGAGGGCCCGATACGCAGTATTTT	CASSLVVAGGPDTQYF
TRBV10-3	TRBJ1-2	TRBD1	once	TGTGCCACGGGACAGGGCCTCTATGGCTACACCTTC	CATGQGLYGYTF
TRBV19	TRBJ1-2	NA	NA	TGTGCCAGTAGTATAAGAAGGGGCCGATCTAACTATGGCTACACCTTC	CASSIRRGRSNYGYTF
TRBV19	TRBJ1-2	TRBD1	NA	TGTGCCAGTAGTATAGATCACAGGGGGCGCGGCTATGGCTACACCTTC	CASSIDHRGRGYGYTF
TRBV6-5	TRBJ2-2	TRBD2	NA	TGTGCCAGCAGTTACCAGGGACTAGCGAACACCGGGGAGCTGTTTTTT	CASSYQGLANTGELFF
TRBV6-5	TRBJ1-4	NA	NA	TGTGCCAGCAGTTCCTGGACCCAGTCAGAGAATGAAAAACTGTTTTTT	CASSSWTQSENEKLFF
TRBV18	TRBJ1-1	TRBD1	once	TGTGCCAGCACCTGGACAGGGGCCATGAACACTGAAGCTTTCTTT	CASTWTGAMNTEAFF
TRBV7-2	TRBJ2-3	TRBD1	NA	TGTGCCAGCAGCTTAGCGGGACAGGGGGCGAGGCGCACAGATACGCAGTATTTT	CASSLAGQGARRTDTQYF
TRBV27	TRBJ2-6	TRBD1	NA	TGTGCCAGCAGTCAGGGGGCGGCTGGGGCCAACGTCCTGACTTTC	CASSQGAAGANVLTF
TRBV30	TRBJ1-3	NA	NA	TGTGCCTGGCTTGAGGGGGGCACTAGAAACACCATATATTTT	CAWLEGGTRNTIYF
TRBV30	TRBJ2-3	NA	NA	TGTGCCTGGAGTGTACAGGAGGGCCTCACAGATACGCAGTATTTT	CAWSVQEGLTDTQYF
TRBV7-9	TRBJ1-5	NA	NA	TGTGCCAGCAGCCCCTGGGGTACGGGCAATCAGCCCCAGCATTTT	CASSPWGTGNQPQHF
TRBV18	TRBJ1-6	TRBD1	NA	TGTGCCAGCTCACCACCGGCAGGGGGCTCCTATAATTCACCCCTCCACTTT	CASSPPAGGSYNSPLHF
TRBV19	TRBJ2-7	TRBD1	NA	TGTGCCAGTAGTATAGATTCCGCGACAGGGCCGACCTACGAGCAGTACTTC	CASSIDSATGPTYEQYF
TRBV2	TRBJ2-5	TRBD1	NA	TGTGCCAGCAGGACGGTGCGTGGACAGGGGGACGGAGAGACCCAGTACTTC	CASRTVRGQGDGETQYF
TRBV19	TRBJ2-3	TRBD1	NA	TGTGCCAGTAGTAGGACAGGGGTGAGCACAGATACGCAGTATTTT	CASSRTGVSTDTQYF
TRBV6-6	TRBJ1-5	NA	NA	TGTGCCGGCAGACCGGGACATGCAAGCAATCAGCCCCAGCATTTT	CAGRPGHASNQPQHF
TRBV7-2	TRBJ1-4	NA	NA	TGTGCCAGCAGCTCTAAGGGGGGGAGTGAAAAACTGTTTTTT	CASSSKGGSEKLFF
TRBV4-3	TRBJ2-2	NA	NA	TGCGCCAGCAGCCAAGCCGGGGCCTCAGGAGGGGGGGAGCTGTTTTTT	CASSQAGASGGGELFF
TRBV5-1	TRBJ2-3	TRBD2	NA	TGCGCCAGCAGCTACCCGGGACTAGCGGGAGGAGTGAGCTTCGGCACAGATACGCAGTATTTT	CASSYPGLAGGVSFGTDTQYF
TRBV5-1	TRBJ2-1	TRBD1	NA	TGCGCCAGCAATGGTTTCGCAGGGGGCCCCTACAATGAGCAGTTCTTC	CASNGFAGGPYNEQFF
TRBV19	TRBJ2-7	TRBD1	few	TGTGCCAGTAGTACCCAACCGGGACAGGGGGCTCGCTTTTACGAGCAGTACTTC	CASSTQPGQGARFYEQYF
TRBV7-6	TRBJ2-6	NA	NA	TGTGCCAGCAGCTTAGGTGACATAACTGTTTCTGGGGCCAACGTCCTGACTTTC	CASSLGDITVSGANVLTF
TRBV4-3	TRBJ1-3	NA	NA	TGCGCCAGCAGCCAAGATTTGGGGGGGATGAGAAACACCATATATTTT	CASSQDLGGMRNTIYF
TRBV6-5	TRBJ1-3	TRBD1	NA	TGTGCCAGCAGTTACTCGATACAGGGGCCCGGAAACACCATATATTTT	CASSYSIQGPGNTIYF